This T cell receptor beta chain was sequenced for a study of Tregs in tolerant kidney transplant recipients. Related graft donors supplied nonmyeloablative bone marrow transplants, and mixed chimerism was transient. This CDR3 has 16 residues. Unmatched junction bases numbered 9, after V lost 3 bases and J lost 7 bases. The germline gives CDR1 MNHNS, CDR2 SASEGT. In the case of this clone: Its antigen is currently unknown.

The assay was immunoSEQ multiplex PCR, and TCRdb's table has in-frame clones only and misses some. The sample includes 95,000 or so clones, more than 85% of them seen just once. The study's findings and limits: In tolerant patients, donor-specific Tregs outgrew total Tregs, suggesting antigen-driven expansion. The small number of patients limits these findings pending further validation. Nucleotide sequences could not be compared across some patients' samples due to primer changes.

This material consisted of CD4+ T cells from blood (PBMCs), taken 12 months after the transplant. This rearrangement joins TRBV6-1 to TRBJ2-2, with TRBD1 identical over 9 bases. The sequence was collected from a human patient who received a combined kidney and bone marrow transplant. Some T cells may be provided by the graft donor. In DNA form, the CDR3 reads TGTGCCAGCAGTGAGCGCTCGGGACAGGGTTACGGGGAGCTGTTTTTT. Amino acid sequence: CASSERSGQGYGELFF.